This TCR beta chain was found in a study of tissue T cells after allogeneic stem cell transplantation. Whole-study findings and limits: Within patients, tissue anatomy strongly shaped TCR repertoire composition. Only a limited share of tissue TCRs appeared in blood or spleen.

The CDR3 is 13 residues long. Germline V CDR1 and CDR2: NNHDY, SYVADS. V was pared by 0 bases and J by 4 bases, with 8 bases between. In regard to this clone: Antigen unknown. Gene names and germline refer to mouse. The CDR3 end is not reached by the read, which stops 1 residue before it; the germline J gene fills it in.

Time point defined: mouse harvest day 7 after allogeneic transplant. The graft held 10^6 splenic CD5+ T cells and 10^7 T-cell-depleted bone marrow cells. B6 (H2b) cells into BALB/c (H2d) mice; tissues taken at day 7 or 14. Method: immunoSEQ multiplex PCR; TCRdb's copy keeps in-frame clones and lacks some. The sample includes thousands of clones, roughly 42% of them seen just once. The sample comprised skin. The chain employs TRBV13-3 and TRBJ2-7; possibly TRBD1 for D (5 bases). This receptor was taken from a female BALB/c mouse given C57BL/6 T cells with graft-versus-host disease after an allogeneic hematopoietic cell transplant. The CDR3: CASSDAKGYEQYF. CDR3 DNA, as far as it was read: TGTGCCAGCAGTGATGCAAAGGGGTATGAACAGTAC.